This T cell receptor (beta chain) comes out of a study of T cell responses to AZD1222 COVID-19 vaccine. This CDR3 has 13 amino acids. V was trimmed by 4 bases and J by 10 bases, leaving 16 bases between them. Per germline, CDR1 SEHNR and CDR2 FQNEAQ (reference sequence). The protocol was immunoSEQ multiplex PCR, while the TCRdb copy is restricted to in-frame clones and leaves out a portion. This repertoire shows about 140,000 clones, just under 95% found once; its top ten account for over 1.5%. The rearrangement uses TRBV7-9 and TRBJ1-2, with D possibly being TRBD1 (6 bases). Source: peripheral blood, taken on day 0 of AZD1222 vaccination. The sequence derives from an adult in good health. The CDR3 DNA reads TGTGCCAGCAGCTCTACAGGACAGAGTTCCTACACCTTC. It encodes CASSSTGQSSYTF.